What follows is one T cell receptor (beta chain) and its context. V lost 3 bases to trimming and J lost 8 bases, with 19 bases between them. CDR3 length: 15 residues. CDR1 GTSNPN and CDR2 SVGIG come from the germline V gene (reference sequence). TCRdb re-analysed the RT-PCR reads in MiXCR, keeping a single row per CDR3 protein. Of fewer than 800,000 distinct CDR3 sequences listed, 14% are singletons. This TCR was sampled from a female donor in good health, serving as a healthy control. The sequenced material came from memory CD4+ T cells from blood. The J gene is TRBJ1-4, the V gene TRBV30; possibly TRBD1 for D (6 bases). CDR3 protein: CAWSRQTGREEKLFF. The CDR3 DNA follows: TGTGCCTGGAGCCGCCAAACAGGGCGTGAGGAAAAACTGTTTTTT.